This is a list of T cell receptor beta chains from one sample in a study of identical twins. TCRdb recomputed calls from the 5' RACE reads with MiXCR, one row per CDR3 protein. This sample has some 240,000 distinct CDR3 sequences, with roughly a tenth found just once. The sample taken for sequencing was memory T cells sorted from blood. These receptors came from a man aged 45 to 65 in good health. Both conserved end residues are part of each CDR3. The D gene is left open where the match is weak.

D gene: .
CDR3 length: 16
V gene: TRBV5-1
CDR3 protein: CASSLVTGLGETKLFF

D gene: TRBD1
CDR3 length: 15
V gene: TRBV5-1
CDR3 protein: CASSPSGQGSNEQFF

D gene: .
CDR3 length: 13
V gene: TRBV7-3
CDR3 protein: CASSSGPRDGYTF

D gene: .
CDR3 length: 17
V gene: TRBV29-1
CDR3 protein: CSVAGVVISGSSYEQYF

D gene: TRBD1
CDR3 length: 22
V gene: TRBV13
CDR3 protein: CASSPVPRVKSFLGTEVGEQYF

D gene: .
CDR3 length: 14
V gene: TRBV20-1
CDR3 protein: CSARLAGGTDTQYF

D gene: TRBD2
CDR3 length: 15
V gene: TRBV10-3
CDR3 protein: CAISESTSGRNTQYF

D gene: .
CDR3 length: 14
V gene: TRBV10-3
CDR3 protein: CAISGGPGADTQYF

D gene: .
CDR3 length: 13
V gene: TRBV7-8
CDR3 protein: CASSLAEVETQYF

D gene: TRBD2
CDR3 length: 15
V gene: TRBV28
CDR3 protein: CASSRIRGDTGELFF

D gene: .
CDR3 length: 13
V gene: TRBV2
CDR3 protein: CASTEQHSYGYTF

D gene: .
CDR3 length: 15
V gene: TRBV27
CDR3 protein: CASSRIGGLQETQYF

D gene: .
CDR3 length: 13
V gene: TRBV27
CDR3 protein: CASSLGSGSGYTF

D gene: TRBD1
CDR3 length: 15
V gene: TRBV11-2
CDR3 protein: CASSPGTGGLYIQYF

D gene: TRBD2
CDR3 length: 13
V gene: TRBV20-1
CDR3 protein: CSAMASGRYEQYF

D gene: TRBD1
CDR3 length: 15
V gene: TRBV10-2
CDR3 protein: CASSELDRSTDTQYF

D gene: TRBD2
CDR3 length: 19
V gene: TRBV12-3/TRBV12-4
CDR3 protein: CASIADRTWGAGGYNEQFF

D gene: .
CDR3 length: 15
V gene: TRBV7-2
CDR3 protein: CASSLGLWGNTEAFF

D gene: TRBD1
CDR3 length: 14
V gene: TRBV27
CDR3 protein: CASKRGQGVFEQYF

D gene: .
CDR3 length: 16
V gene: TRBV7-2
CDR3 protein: CASSLGGADLGTEAFF

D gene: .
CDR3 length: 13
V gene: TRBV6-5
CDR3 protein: CASGGFGNQPQHF

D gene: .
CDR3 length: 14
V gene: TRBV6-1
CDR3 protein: CASSSPASNQPQHF

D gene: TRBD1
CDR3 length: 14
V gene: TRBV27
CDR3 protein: CATSRDRGNYEQYF

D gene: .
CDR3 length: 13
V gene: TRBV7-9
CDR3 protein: CASSFQQNTEAFF

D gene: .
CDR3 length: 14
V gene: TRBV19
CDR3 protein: CASSTGRFSYEQYF

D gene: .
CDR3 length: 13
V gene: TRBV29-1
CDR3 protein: CSARGFSYNEQFF

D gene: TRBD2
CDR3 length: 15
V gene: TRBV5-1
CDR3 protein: CASSSRLAGGYEQYF

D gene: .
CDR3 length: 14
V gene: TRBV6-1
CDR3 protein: CATILGGTNTEAFF

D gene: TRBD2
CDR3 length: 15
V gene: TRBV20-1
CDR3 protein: CSALGLAGTPYEQYF

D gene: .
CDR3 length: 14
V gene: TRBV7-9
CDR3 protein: CASSWGDSYNEQFF

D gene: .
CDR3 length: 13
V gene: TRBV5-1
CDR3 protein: CASSPLDNYGYTF

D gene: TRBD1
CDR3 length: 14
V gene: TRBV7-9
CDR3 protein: CASSSTGHTDTQYF

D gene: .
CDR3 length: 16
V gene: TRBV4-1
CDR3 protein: CASSQEGTSRAYGYTF

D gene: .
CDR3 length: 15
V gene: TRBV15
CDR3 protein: CATSRAGQPTDTQYF

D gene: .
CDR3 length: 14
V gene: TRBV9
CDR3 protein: CASSVGTQGHTQYF

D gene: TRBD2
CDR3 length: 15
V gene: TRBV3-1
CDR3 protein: CASSQEVGGTDTQYF

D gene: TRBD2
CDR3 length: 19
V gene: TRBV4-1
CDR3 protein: CASSQESLWTSGGQETQYF

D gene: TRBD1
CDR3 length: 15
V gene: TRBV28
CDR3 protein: CASSGDRGQSYEQYF

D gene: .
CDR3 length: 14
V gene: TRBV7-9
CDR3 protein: CASSLVTTWYEQYF

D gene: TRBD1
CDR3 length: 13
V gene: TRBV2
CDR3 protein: CASDRTGGTEAFF

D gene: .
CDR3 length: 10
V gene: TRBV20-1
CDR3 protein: CSATQNEQFF

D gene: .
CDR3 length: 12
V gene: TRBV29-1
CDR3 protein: CSAWIAKNIQYF

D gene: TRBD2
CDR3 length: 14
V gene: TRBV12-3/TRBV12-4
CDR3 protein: CASSQREGRYEQYF

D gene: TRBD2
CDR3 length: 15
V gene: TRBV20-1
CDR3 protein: CSALRLAGSADTQYF

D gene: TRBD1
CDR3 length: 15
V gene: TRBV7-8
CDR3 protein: CASSSSGGLPTEAFF

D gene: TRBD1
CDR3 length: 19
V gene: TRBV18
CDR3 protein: CASSSVSGQGKTGANVLTF

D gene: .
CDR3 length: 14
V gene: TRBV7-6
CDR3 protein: CASSWREGAETQYF

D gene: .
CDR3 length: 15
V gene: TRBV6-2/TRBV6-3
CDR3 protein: CASSYVGAGSQPQHF

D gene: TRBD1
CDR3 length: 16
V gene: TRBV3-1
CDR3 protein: CASSLNRGGADTEAFF

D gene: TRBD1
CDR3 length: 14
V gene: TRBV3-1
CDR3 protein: CASSQGTGGYGYTF

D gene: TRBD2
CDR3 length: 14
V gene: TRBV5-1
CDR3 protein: CASSQSGGRDTQYF

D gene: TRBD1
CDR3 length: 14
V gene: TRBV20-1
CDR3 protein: CSARDLDRAWEQFF

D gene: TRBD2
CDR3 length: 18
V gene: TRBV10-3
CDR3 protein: CAISESRTSGSFADTQYF

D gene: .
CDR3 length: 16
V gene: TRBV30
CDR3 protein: CAWSLTRGRNNQPQHF